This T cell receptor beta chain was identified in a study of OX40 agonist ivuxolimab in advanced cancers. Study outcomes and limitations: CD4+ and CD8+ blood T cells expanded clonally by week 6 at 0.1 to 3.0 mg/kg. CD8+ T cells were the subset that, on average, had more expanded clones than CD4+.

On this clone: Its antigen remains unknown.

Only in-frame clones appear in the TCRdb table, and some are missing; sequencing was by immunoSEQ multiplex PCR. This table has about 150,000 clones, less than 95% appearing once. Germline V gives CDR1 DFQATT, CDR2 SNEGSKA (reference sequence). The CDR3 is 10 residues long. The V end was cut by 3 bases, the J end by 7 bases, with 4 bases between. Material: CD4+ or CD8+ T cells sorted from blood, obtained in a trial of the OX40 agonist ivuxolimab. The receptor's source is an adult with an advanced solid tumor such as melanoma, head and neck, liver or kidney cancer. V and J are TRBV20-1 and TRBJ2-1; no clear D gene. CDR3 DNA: TGCAGTGCTAGGATGAATGAGCAGTTCTTC. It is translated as CSARMNEQFF.